This passage covers 14 T cell receptor beta chains from one sample sequenced in a study of identical twins. TCRdb independently ran MiXCR on the 5' RACE reads; one entry per CDR3 protein. Among approximately 1.8 million distinct CDR3 sequences listed, around 33% were seen once. Specimen: cord blood. The receptors shown here come from a newborn girl in good health.

The chain carries TRBV6-5 and TRBJ2-7, with D perhaps matching TRBD1 (5 bases). Trimming stripped 0 bases from V and 4 bases from J, with 22 bases between. This CDR3 comprises 18 residues. Germline V lookup: CDR1 MNHEY, CDR2 SVGAGI. CDR3 in DNA: TGTGCCAGCAGTTACTCTTGGAAGGGGTTGACAGAGCCTTACGAGCAGTACTTC. Its protein product is CASSYSWKGLTEPYEQYF.

The chain combines TRBV30 with TRBJ1-4, with 10 bases matching TRBD1. This CDR3 is built from 13 residues. Germline CDR1 reads GTSNPN; CDR2 reads SVGIG (reference sequence). V was pared by 5 bases and J by 6 bases, with 3 bases of the junction left unmatched. The CDR3, as DNA: TGTGCCTGGGAAGGACAGGGGGATGAAAAACTGTTTTTT. It encodes CAWEGQGDEKLFF.

This clonotype was observed a handful of times. This chain links TRBV20-1 with TRBJ2-1; 7 nucleotides agree with TRBD2. The junction had 3 bases not matched to a gene; V was cut back by 3 bases and J by 4 bases. The V gene's germline CDR1 is DFQATT and CDR2 SNEGSKA (reference sequence). The CDR3 is 13 amino acids. CDR3 DNA sequence: TGCAGTGCTAGCGCGGGGGTTTACAATGAGCAGTTCTTC. It encodes CSASAGVYNEQFF.

This chain uses TRBV12-3 or TRBV12-4 with TRBJ2-3, with 14 bases fitting TRBD2. Trimming took 6 bases from V and 6 from J; bases not matched to a gene: 14. The CDR3 runs to 18 residues. This chain's CDR3 is CASSHPTGLAGAPDTQYF. CDR3 in DNA: TGTGCCAGCAGCCACCCTACGGGACTAGCGGGAGCCCCGGATACGCAGTATTTT.

The table lists this clonotype with a few counts. The genes are TRBV25-1 and TRBJ2-1; D uncertain. CDR1 and CDR2 (germline): MGHDK, SYGVNS. CDR3 length equals 13 residues. Trimming took off 6 bases at V and 4 bases at J, with 10 bases between the two ends. CDR3 coding DNA: TGTGCCAGCAGCTCGTTGACTTACAATGAGCAGTTCTTC. It specifies CASSSLTYNEQFF.

This clonotype was observed a handful of times. The rearrangement joins TRBV4-1 to TRBJ2-1, with D perhaps matching TRBD1 (6 bases). The CDR3 has 15 amino acids. V shed 0 bases and J shed 4 bases, with 10 bases lying between them. The germline gives CDR1 MGHRA, CDR2 YSYEKL. The CDR3 is CASSQDPGQYNEQFF. CDR3 DNA: TGCGCCAGCAGCCAAGATCCCGGACAGTACAATGAGCAGTTCTTC.

This clonotype was seen at least ten times. The J gene is TRBJ2-1, the V gene TRBV10-3; 11 bases are shared with TRBD2. Trimming removed 6 bases from V and 8 bases from J; junction bases left unmatched: 6. CDR3 size: 14 residues. Germline V lookup: CDR1 ENHRY, CDR2 SYGVKD. CDR3: CAIRTSGVRYEQFF. The DNA for the CDR3 is TGTGCCATCAGGACTAGCGGGGTCCGGTATGAGCAGTTCTTC.

The chain combines TRBV12-3 or TRBV12-4 with TRBJ2-5, with no clear D. Trimming took off 7 bases at V and 11 bases at J, with 20 bases between the two ends. The CDR3 has 13 residues. The CDR3 is CASILYGNNEQYF. The CDR3 region has the DNA TGTGCCAGCATTCTATACGGTAACAATGAGCAGTACTTC.

The genes are TRBV6-6 and TRBJ1-5; D may be TRBD1 (6 bases). This CDR3 contains 15 residues. V was trimmed by 10 bases and J by 1 base, leaving 17 bases between them. From germline, CDR1 is MNHNY and CDR2 SVGAGI (reference sequence). This chain's CDR3 is CATTWGGGSNQPQHF. In DNA form, the CDR3 reads TGTGCCACCACGTGGGGAGGGGGAAGCAATCAGCCCCAGCATTTT.

This chain connects TRBV7-9 to TRBJ2-1; 10 bases agree with TRBD2. CDR1 and CDR2 from the germline V gene are SEHNR and FQNEAQ (reference sequence). V was clipped by 5 bases and J by 4 bases; unmatched bases: 5. This CDR3 has 15 residues. The CDR3 is CASSQTSGQYNEQFF. CDR3 nucleotide sequence: TGTGCCAGCAGCCAGACTAGCGGGCAGTACAATGAGCAGTTCTTC.

Regarding this clonotype: A junction boundary mismatches the germline segment, possibly from a read error. The chain recombines TRBV20-1 with TRBJ2-3; D is undetermined. CDR3 size: 16 residues. Germline assignment: CDR1 DFQATT and CDR2 SNEGSKA (reference sequence). As DNA, the CDR3 is TGCATTGCTAGAATGGGTCGGCAGACATCCTGGGATACGCAGTATTTT. This codes for CIARMGRQTSWDTQYF.

This clonotype was counted once. The chain couples TRBV9 to TRBJ1-4; 9 bases align to TRBD1. CDR3 length: 15 amino acids. Germline V lookup: CDR1 SGDLS, CDR2 YYNGEE. J gave up 6 bases and V 4 bases, and 7 bases lay outside the gene matches. DNA of the CDR3: TGTGCCAGCAGCACCCGGACAGGGGCATATGAAAAACTGTTTTTT. Amino acid sequence: CASSTRTGAYEKLFF.

The chain joins TRBV27 to TRBJ2-2; D remains unclear. CDR3 length: 13 amino acids. From germline, CDR1 is MNHEY and CDR2 SMNVEV (reference sequence). Trimming pared 0 bases from V and 6 bases from J, leaving 5 bases between. The CDR3 DNA is TGTGCCAGCAGTTTATCGATTGCCGGGGAGCTGTTTTTT. Translated: CASSLSIAGELFF.

The chain joins TRBV27 to TRBJ1-5; no clear D gene. Trimming removed 2 bases at V and 3 bases at J, with 5 bases between. Germline values: CDR1 MNHEY, CDR2 SMNVEV (reference sequence). The CDR3 contains 13 residues. CDR3 sequence (DNA): TGTGCCAGCAGTTTAAAAATCAATCAGCCCCAGCATTTT. It translates to CASSLKINQPQHF.